This T cell receptor (beta chain) stems from a study of blood T cell repertoires in COVID-19. Cohort placement rested on clinical history that participants reported themselves. Profiling relied on immunoSEQ multiplex PCR, and the TCRdb table lists in-frame clones only, not all of them. The profile shows around 150,000 clones, almost 80% of them singletons. This CDR3 comprises 12 residues. Trimming left V 0 bases short and J 15 bases short, with 11 bases between. Per germline, CDR1 SGHDN and CDR2 FVKESK. The receptor was isolated from a woman aged 45-65 years who had recovered from COVID-19. The specimen sequenced was PBMCs or T cells enriched from blood (not recorded which). V gene TRBV14 combines with J gene TRBJ1-4; D is unclear. Here the CDR3 DNA reads TGTGCCAGCAGCCAAGAGGGAGCCGAGGTGTTTTTT. Its translation is CASSQEGAEVFF.